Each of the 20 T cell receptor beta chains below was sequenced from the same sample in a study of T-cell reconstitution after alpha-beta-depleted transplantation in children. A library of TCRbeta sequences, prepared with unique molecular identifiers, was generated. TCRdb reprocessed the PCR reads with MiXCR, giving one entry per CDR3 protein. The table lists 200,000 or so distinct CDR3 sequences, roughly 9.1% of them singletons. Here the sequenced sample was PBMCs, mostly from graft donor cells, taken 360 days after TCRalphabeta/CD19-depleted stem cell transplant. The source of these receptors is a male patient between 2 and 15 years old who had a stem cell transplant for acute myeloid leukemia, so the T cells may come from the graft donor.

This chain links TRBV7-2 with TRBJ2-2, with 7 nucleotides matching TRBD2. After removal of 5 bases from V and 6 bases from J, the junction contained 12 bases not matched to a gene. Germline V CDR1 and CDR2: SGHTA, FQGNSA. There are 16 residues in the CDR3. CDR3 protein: CASSRSGASMSGELFF. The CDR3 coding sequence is TGTGCCAGCAGCAGAAGCGGGGCCTCTATGTCCGGGGAGCTGTTTTTT.

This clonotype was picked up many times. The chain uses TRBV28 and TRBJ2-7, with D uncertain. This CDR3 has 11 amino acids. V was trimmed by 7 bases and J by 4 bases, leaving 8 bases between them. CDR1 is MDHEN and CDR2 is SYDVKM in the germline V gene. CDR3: CASKARYEQYF. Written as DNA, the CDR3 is TGTGCCAGCAAAGCAAGATACGAGCAGTACTTC.

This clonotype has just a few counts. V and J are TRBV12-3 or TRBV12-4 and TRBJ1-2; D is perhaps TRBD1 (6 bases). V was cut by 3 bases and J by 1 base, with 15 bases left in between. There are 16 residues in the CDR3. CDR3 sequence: CASSFERQALNYGYTF. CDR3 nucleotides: TGTGCCAGCAGTTTTGAGCGACAGGCACTTAACTATGGCTACACCTTC.

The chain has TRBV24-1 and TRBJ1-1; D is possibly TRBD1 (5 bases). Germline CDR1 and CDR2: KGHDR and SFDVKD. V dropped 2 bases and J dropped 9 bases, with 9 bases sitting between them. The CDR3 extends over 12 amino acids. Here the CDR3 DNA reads TGTGCCACCAGTGATTACAAGGGGAAAGCTTTCTTT. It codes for CATSDYKGKAFF.

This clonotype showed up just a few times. The CDR3 region is CASTSGFSYEQYV. The CDR3 DNA is TGTGCCAGTACCTCAGGGTTCTCCTACGAGCAGTACGTC. V usage is TRBV28 and J usage is TRBJ2-7, with D possibly being TRBD1 (5 bases). The CDR3 has 13 amino acids. In germline, CDR1 is MDHEN, CDR2 SYDVKM. V lost 9 bases to trimming and J lost 0 bases, with 12 bases between them.

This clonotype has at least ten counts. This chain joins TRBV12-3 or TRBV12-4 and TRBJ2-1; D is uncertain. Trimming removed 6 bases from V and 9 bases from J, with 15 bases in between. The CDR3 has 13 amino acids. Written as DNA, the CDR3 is TGTGCCAGCAGCCTCCCCCCTAGGGCTGAGCAGTTCTTC. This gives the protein CASSLPPRAEQFF.

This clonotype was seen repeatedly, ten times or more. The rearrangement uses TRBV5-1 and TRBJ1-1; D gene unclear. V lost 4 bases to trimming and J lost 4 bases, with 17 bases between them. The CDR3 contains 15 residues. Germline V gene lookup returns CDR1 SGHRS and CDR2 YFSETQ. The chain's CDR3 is CASSHYGVPTTEAFF. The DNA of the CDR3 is TGCGCCAGCAGCCACTACGGGGTACCGACCACTGAAGCTTTCTTT.

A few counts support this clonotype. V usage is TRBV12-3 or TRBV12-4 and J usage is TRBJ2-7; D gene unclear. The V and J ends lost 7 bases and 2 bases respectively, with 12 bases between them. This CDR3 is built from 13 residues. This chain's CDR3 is CASTLDLAYEQYF. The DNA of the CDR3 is TGTGCCAGCACATTAGACTTAGCCTACGAGCAGTACTTC.

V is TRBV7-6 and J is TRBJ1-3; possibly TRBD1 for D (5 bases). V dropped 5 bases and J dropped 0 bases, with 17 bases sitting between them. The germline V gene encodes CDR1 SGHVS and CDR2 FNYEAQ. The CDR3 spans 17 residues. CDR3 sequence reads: CASSPPGQGVSGNTIYF. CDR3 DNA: TGTGCCAGCAGCCCCCCGGGCCAAGGGGTCTCTGGAAACACCATATATTTT.

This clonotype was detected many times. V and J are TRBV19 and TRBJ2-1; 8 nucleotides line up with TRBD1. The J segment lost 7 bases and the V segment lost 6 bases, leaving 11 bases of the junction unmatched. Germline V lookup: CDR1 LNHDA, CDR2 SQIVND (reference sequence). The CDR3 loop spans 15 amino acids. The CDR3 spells CASSTRQGQGNEQFF. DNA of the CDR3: TGTGCCAGTAGCACTCGACAGGGGCAGGGGAATGAGCAGTTCTTC. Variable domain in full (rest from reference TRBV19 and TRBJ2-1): DGGITQSPKYLFRKEGQNVTLSCEQNLNHDAMYWYRQDPGQGLRLIYYSQIVNDFQKGDIAEGYSVSREKKESFPLTVTSAQKNPTAFYLCASSTRQGQGNEQFFGPGTRLTVL.

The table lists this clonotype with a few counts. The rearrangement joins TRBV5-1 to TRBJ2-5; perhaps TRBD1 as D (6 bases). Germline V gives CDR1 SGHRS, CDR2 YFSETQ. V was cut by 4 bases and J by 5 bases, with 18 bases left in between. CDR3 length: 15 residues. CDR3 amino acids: CASSASPPQGETQYF. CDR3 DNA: TGCGCCAGCAGCGCAAGCCCCCCCCAGGGGGAGACCCAGTACTTC.

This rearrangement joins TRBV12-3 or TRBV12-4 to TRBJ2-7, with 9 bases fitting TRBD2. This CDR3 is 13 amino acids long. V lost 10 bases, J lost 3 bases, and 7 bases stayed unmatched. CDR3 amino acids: CAIRREGSYEQYF. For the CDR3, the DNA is TGTGCCATTAGGCGGGAGGGCAGCTACGAGCAGTACTTC.

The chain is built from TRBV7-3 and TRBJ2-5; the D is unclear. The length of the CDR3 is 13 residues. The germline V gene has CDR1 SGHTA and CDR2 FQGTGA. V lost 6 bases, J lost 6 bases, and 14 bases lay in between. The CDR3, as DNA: TGTGCCAGCAGGTACCAGGCAAACAAGACCCAGTACTTC. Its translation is CASRYQANKTQYF.

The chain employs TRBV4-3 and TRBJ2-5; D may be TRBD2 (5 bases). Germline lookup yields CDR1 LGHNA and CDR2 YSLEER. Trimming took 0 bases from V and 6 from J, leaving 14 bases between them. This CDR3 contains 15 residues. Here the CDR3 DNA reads TGCGCCAGCAGCCAAGATCGGGGTGTCCGCCAGACCCAGTACTTC. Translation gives CASSQDRGVRQTQYF.

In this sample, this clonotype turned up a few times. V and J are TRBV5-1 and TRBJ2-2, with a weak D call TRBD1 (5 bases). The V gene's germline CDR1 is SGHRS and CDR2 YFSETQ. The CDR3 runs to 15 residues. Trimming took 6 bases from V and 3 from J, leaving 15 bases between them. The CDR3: CASIGNWGHTGELFF. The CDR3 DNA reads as TGCGCCAGCATCGGTAATTGGGGCCACACCGGGGAGCTGTTTTTT.

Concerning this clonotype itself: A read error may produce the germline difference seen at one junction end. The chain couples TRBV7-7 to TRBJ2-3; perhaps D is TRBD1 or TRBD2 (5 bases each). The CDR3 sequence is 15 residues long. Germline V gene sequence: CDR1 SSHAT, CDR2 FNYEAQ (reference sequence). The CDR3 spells CASSLSVGVTDTQYF. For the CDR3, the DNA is TGTGCTAGCAGCTTATCCGTGGGGGTAACAGATACGCAGTATTTT.

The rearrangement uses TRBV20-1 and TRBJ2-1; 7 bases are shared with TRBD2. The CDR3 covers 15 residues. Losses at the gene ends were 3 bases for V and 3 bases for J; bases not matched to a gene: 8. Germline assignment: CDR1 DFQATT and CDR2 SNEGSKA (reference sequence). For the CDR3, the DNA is TGCAGTGCTAGTGCTGGAGCTAGCGGCTACAATGAGCAGTTCTTC. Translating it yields CSASAGASGYNEQFF.

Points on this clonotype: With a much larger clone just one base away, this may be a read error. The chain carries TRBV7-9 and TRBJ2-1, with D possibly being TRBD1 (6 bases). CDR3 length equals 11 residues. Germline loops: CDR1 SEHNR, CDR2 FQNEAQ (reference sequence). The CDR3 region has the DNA TGTGCCAGCAGATTAGGGGGTGAGCAGTTCTTC. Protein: CASRLGGEQFF.

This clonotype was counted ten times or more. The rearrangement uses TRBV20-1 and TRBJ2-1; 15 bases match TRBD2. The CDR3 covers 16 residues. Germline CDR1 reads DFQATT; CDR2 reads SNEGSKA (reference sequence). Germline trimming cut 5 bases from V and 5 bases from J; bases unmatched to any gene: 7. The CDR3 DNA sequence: TGCAGTGCTTCGGCGGGACTAGCGGGGGGACACAATGAGCAGTTCTTC. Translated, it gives CSASAGLAGGHNEQFF.

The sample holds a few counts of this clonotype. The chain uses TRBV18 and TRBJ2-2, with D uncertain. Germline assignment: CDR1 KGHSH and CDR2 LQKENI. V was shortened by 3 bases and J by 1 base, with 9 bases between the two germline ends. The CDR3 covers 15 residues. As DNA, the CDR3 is TGTGCCAGCTCACCCCTTCCGGTGAACACCGGGGAGCTGTTTTTT. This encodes CASSPLPVNTGELFF.